The 21 T cell receptor beta chains presented below share a single source sample, sequenced in a study of beta chain features in type 1 diabetes. All of the isolated RNA was reverse transcribed, so expressed TCRB transcripts were sequenced. Here immunoSEQ multiplex PCR was the method, and the copy in TCRdb shows in-frame clones only, minus some. The repertoire holds 600,000 to 700,000 clones, around 11% seen once, with over 0.1% in the top ten. Notes on the study in general: Shortening that was moderate but significant affected the TCRB CDR3s of Type 1 diabetes patients in all four CD4+ subsets.

Their antigen targets remain unknown. What was sequenced was naive CD4+ T cells from blood. The receptors originated from a man in his thirties or forties with type 1 diabetes.

This chain links TRBV30 with TRBJ1-5; the D gene is possibly TRBD1 (5 bases). CDR1 is GTSNPN, CDR2 SVGIG, per germline (reference sequence). The ends were cut back, 5 bases at V and 0 bases at J, with 8 bases in the middle. The length of the CDR3 is 13 residues. The CDR3 nucleotides read TGTGCCTGGGGACATGATAGCAATCAGCCCCAGCATTTT. Its protein product is CAWGHDSNQPQHF.

This chain joins TRBV6-1 and TRBJ2-3; possible D gene TRBD1, 5 bases. CDR1 is MNHNS, CDR2 SASEGT, per germline. V was pared by 2 bases and J by 4 bases, with 10 bases between. The CDR3 sequence is 14 residues long. The CDR3 loop is CASSEQGVPDTQYF. The CDR3 coding sequence is TGTGCCAGCAGTGAACAAGGGGTCCCAGATACGCAGTATTTT.

A few counts support this clone. The V gene is TRBV2, the J gene TRBJ2-5; no firm D call. V shed 2 bases and J shed 0 bases, with 4 bases lying between them. Germline V CDR1 and CDR2: SNHLY, FYNNEI. CDR3 length: 13 residues. This CDR3 is CASSEIYQETQYF. The CDR3 coding sequence is TGTGCCAGCAGTGAAATTTACCAAGAGACCCAGTACTTC.

The rearrangement links TRBV7-2 to TRBJ2-2; D remains ambiguous. Trimming cost V 1 base and J 4 bases, with 7 bases left between them. Per germline, CDR1 SGHTA and CDR2 FQGNSA. The CDR3 covers 14 residues. The CDR3 protein is CASSLVSLTGELFF. The DNA of the CDR3 is TGTGCCAGCAGCTTAGTGTCACTCACCGGGGAGCTGTTTTTT.

This rearrangement joins TRBV11-2 to TRBJ2-7; TRBD1 might be the D (6 bases). This CDR3 has 14 amino acids. From germline, CDR1 is SGHAT and CDR2 FQNNGV. The ends were cut back, 1 base at V and 5 bases at J, with 12 bases in the middle. CDR3 protein: CASSLATGSHEQYF. The CDR3 nucleotides are TGTGCCAGCAGCTTAGCTACAGGGAGTCACGAGCAGTACTTC.

The rearrangement joins TRBV2 to TRBJ1-1, with D perhaps TRBD1 (6 bases). V dropped 8 bases and J dropped 7 bases, with 14 bases sitting between them. This CDR3 region has 12 residues. The germline V gene has CDR1 SNHLY and CDR2 FYNNEI. CDR3 sequence: CASRGTKIEAFF. CDR3 DNA sequence: TGTGCCAGCCGTGGGACAAAGATTGAAGCTTTCTTT.

The rearrangement joins TRBV5-6 to TRBJ2-5; D is uncertain. The ends were cut back, 6 bases at V and 5 bases at J, with 14 bases in the middle. The germline V gene has CDR1 SGHDT and CDR2 YYEEEE. This CDR3 spans 13 amino acids. Written as DNA, the CDR3 is TGTGCCAGCACCGCTGAAGAAGGGGAGACCCAGTACTTC. Amino acids: CASTAEEGETQYF.

The chain uses TRBV13 and TRBJ1-4; 8 nucleotides line up with TRBD1. In germline, CDR1 is PRHDT, CDR2 FYEKMQ (reference sequence). CDR3 length: 16 amino acids. Trimming took 5 bases from V and 8 from J; bases not matched to a gene: 13. CDR3 nucleotides: TGTGCCAGCAGCCTTCGACAGGGGCCGCGCAAGGAAAAACTGTTTTTT. Amino acid sequence: CASSLRQGPRKEKLFF.

The chain couples TRBV7-2 to TRBJ2-7; 7 bases match TRBD1. The CDR3 runs to 14 residues. J gave up 3 bases and V 1 base, and 3 bases lay outside the gene matches. CDR1 and CDR2 (germline): SGHTA, FQGNSA. The CDR3 DNA reads as TGTGCCAGCAGCTTAGTTCAGGGGGTCTACGAGCAGTACTTC. Amino acids: CASSLVQGVYEQYF.

Comment on this clone: Other DNA sequences in the sample encode the same CDR3. This sequence joins TRBV19 and TRBJ1-5; D not resolved. The CDR3 runs to 12 residues. The germline gives CDR1 LNHDA, CDR2 SQIVND (reference sequence). The ends were cut back, 9 bases at V and 2 bases at J, with 8 bases in the middle. In nucleotides, the CDR3 is TGTGCCAGCAGAACGGGCAATCAGCCCCAGCATTTT. It encodes CASRTGNQPQHF.

This clone was seen a few times. The CDR3 DNA sequence: TGTGCCTTCCTCGAAAGCCTTAATGGCTACACCTTC. Translation gives CAFLESLNGYTF. V is TRBV30 and J is TRBJ1-2; D not resolved. Per the germline V gene, CDR1 is GTSNPN and CDR2 is SVGIG (reference sequence). The CDR3 loop spans 12 amino acids. V lost 7 bases and J 6 bases, leaving 15 bases between the germline ends.

V usage is TRBV5-1 and J usage is TRBJ1-2; 8 bases agree with TRBD1. V was clipped by 4 bases and J by 6 bases; unmatched bases: 11. Germline V gene lookup returns CDR1 SGHRS and CDR2 YFSETQ. This CDR3 has 15 residues. The CDR3 DNA follows: TGCGCCAGCAGCCGAGACCCGAGACAGGGGAATGGCTACACCTTC. Amino acid sequence: CASSRDPRQGNGYTF.

This clone has a handful of counts. The chain has TRBV7-8 and TRBJ2-2; D possibly corresponds to TRBD2 (7 bases). Trimming left V 6 bases short and J 7 bases short, with 24 bases between. The CDR3 covers 17 residues. Germline lookup yields CDR1 SGHVS and CDR2 FQNEAQ. CDR3 bases: TGTGCCAGCAGTGGCGGTGGGGGGGCCGACGTGCTCGGGGAGCTGTTTTTT. It is translated as CASSGGGGADVLGELFF.

In this sample, this clone turned up a few times. The chain recombines TRBV5-4 with TRBJ2-1, with 7 bases identical to TRBD2. This CDR3 has 15 amino acids. V lost 6 bases to trimming and J lost 6 bases; unmatched junction nucleotides: 12. Germline V gene lookup returns CDR1 SGHNT and CDR2 YYREEE (reference sequence). The DNA of the CDR3 is TGTGCCAGCACCCCGGTAGCCGGGAGGTCCAATGAGCAGTTCTTC. Its translation is CASTPVAGRSNEQFF.

A single count supports this clone. The chain carries TRBV7-2 and TRBJ2-3; possibly TRBD2 for D (6 bases). CDR1 SGHTA and CDR2 FQGNSA come from the germline V gene. Trimming left V 5 bases short and J 4 bases short, with 19 bases between. This CDR3 region has 16 residues. CDR3 sequence reads: CASSPLAPNRPDTQYF. The CDR3 nucleotides read TGTGCCAGCAGCCCCCTAGCGCCCAACCGTCCAGATACGCAGTATTTT.

This clone was counted between two and nine times. The rearrangement joins TRBV7-2 to TRBJ2-7; 11 bases map to TRBD2. V shed 1 base and J 7 bases; nucleotides not matched to a gene: 15. CDR3 size: 18 residues. In germline, CDR1 is SGHTA, CDR2 FQGNSA. The CDR3 region is CASSLGLAGGVISGEQYF. The CDR3 nucleotides read TGTGCCAGCAGCTTAGGTCTAGCGGGGGGAGTCATCTCGGGAGAGCAGTACTTC.

This clone was observed a handful of times. Mismatch with germline at one junction end may stem from a read error. J is TRBJ2-5 and V is TRBV7-7; TRBD1 or TRBD2 may be the D gene (5 bases each). Germline CDR1 and CDR2: SSHAT and FNYEAQ (reference sequence). This CDR3 is built from 13 residues. The CDR3 protein is CASSPGTQETQYF. The CDR3 DNA sequence: TGTGCTAGCAGCCCCGGGACCCAAGAGACCCAGTACTTC.

This clone was detected a few times. V and J are TRBV7-8 and TRBJ1-4; 9 bases agree with TRBD1. Trimming took 5 bases from V and 5 from J; bases not matched to a gene: 6. Germline V gene data show CDR1 as SGHVS and CDR2 as FQNEAQ. This CDR3 contains 15 residues. DNA for the CDR3: TGTGCCAGCAGCGAGGGACAGGGAGGAAATGAAAAACTGTTTTTT. This gives the protein CASSEGQGGNEKLFF.

This clone appeared a few times. This chain links TRBV28 with TRBJ1-5; TRBD1 agrees at 8 bases. CDR1 and CDR2 from the germline V gene are MDHEN and SYDVKM. This CDR3 is 15 amino acids long. V was pared by 7 bases and J by 2 bases, with 7 bases of the junction left unmatched. The CDR3 protein is CASTDGQGGNQPQHF. CDR3 DNA sequence: TGTGCCAGCACTGATGGACAGGGCGGCAATCAGCCCCAGCATTTT.

This clone was detected only a few times. The chain uses TRBV7-9 and TRBJ1-2, with a possible D match to TRBD1 (6 bases). Germline V gives CDR1 SEHNR, CDR2 FQNEAQ (reference sequence). The CDR3 length is 15 residues. V lost 4 bases and J 5 bases, leaving 17 bases between the germline ends. CDR3: CASSWPTGGEYGYTF. DNA of the CDR3: TGTGCCAGCAGCTGGCCGACAGGCGGGGAGTATGGCTACACCTTC.

This chain joins TRBV25-1 and TRBJ2-2; a weak D match, TRBD1 (5 bases). Germline CDR1 MGHDK, CDR2 SYGVNS. There are 13 residues in the CDR3. V lost 5 bases and J lost 4, with 8 bases in between. CDR3 amino acids: CASSRTPTGELFF. In nucleotides, the CDR3 is TGTGCCAGCAGTAGGACACCCACCGGGGAGCTGTTTTTT.